Below are 28 T cell receptor beta chains sequenced from a single sample in a study of blood T cell repertoires in COVID-19. Sequenced by immunoSEQ multiplex PCR; TCRdb stores in-frame clones only, minus some. This repertoire shows about 90,000 clones, approximately 89% found once; its top ten account for 15% to 20%. Input material: peripheral blood. The receptors originated from a human donor in a cohort sampled during active COVID-19.

CDR3 sequence: CSASRSGGGQETQYF. Here the CDR3 DNA reads TGCAGTGCTAGTAGAAGCGGGGGCGGCCAAGAGACCCAGTACTTC. The chain recombines TRBV20-1 with TRBJ2-5, with TRBD2 matching over 8 bases. Germline V gives CDR1 DFQATT, CDR2 SNEGSKA (reference sequence). This CDR3 contains 15 residues. J lost 1 base, V lost 3 bases, and 7 bases had no gene match.

This chain connects TRBV30 to TRBJ2-7; a weak D match, TRBD1 (5 bases). Trimming took off 5 bases at V and 2 bases at J, with 10 bases between the two ends. The germline V gene encodes CDR1 GTSNPN and CDR2 SVGIG (reference sequence). This CDR3 is 12 amino acids long. In DNA form, the CDR3 reads TGTGCCTGGCACGACAGCGCCTACGAGCAGTACTTC. Translation gives CAWHDSAYEQYF.

This chain links TRBV2 with TRBJ2-3; 9 positions match TRBD2. Germline V gene sequence: CDR1 SNHLY, CDR2 FYNNEI. V gave up 3 bases and J gave up 2 bases; unmatched junction bases: 12. The CDR3 sequence is 18 residues long. The CDR3: CASSEEIAGALNTDTQYF. The CDR3 DNA follows: TGTGCCAGCAGTGAGGAAATAGCGGGGGCGCTGAACACAGATACGCAGTATTTT.

The rearrangement links TRBV2 to TRBJ2-7; D gene uncertain. The CDR3 totals 11 residues. Germline CDR1 reads SNHLY; CDR2 reads FYNNEI. The V and J ends lost 10 bases and 6 bases respectively, with 13 bases between them. This chain's CDR3 is CATNSLREQYF. The CDR3 DNA follows: TGTGCCACTAATAGCTTGCGCGAGCAGTACTTC. The complete variable domain, with remaining parts taken from reference TRBV2 and TRBJ2-7, reads EPEVTQTPSHQVTQMGQEVILRCVPISNHLYFYWYRQILGQKVEFLVSFYNNEISEKSEIFDDQFSVERPDGSNFTLKIRSTKLEDSAMYFCATNSLREQYFGPGTRLTVT.

The rearrangement links TRBV4-1 to TRBJ1-2, with 7 bases lining up with TRBD1. V trimming: 2 bases; J trimming: 4 bases; junction bases outside the gene matches: 7. Germline values: CDR1 MGHRA, CDR2 YSYEKL. The CDR3 runs 15 residues. This chain's CDR3 is CASSQQSTGPYGYTF. The DNA of the CDR3 is TGCGCCAGCAGCCAACAATCGACAGGGCCCTATGGCTACACCTTC.

The chain couples TRBV9 to TRBJ2-5; perhaps TRBD1 as D (6 bases). V lost 3 bases to trimming and J lost 2 bases, with 17 bases between them. CDR3 length equals 16 residues. CDR1 and CDR2 (germline): SGDLS, YYNGEE. The CDR3 DNA is TGTGCCAGCAGCGACTGGGGCAGGGGCTCGCAAGAGACCCAGTACTTC. This translates into CASSDWGRGSQETQYF.

The CDR3 spells CASSLGGTSNQPQHF. The CDR3 DNA reads as TGTGCCAGCAGCTTGGGAGGAACGAGCAATCAGCCCCAGCATTTT. This chain uses TRBV5-6 with TRBJ1-5; D is unclear. V was clipped by 0 bases and J by 1 base, with 8 bases between them. CDR3 length: 15 amino acids. Germline lookup yields CDR1 SGHDT and CDR2 YYEEEE. Drawing the rest from reference TRBV5-6 and TRBJ1-5, the complete variable domain is DAGVTQSPTHLIKTRGQQVTLRCSPKSGHDTVSWYQQALGQGPQFIFQYYEEEERQRGNFPDRFSGHQFPNYSSELNVNALLLGDSALYLCASSLGGTSNQPQHFGDGTRLSIL.

The V and J genes are TRBV6-1 and TRBJ2-3; unclear D gene. V was trimmed by 1 base and J by 6 bases, leaving 8 bases between them. This CDR3 is 13 amino acids long. Germline-derived CDR1 and CDR2 are MNHNS and SASEGT. CDR3 nucleotides: TGTGCCAGCAGTGAAGGCCCACGGGATACGCAGTATTTT. Translation gives CASSEGPRDTQYF.

The rearrangement uses TRBV7-9 and TRBJ1-5, with TRBD1 matching over 9 bases. Germline-derived CDR1 and CDR2 are SEHNR and FQNEAQ (reference sequence). There are 16 residues in the CDR3. The J segment lost 5 bases and the V segment lost 1 base, leaving 6 bases of the junction unmatched. The CDR3 nucleotides read TGTGCCAGCAGCTTAGTAGGGACAGGGCCATATCAGCCCCAGCATTTT. As protein: CASSLVGTGPYQPQHF.

The chain joins TRBV5-6 to TRBJ1-6, with 7 bases identical to TRBD1. The ends lost 2 bases at V and 8 bases at J; junction bases unmatched: 10. The CDR3 runs 16 residues. Germline CDR1 is SGHDT and CDR2 is YYEEEE. CDR3 DNA sequence: TGTGCCAGCAGCTTTGAGGGAGAGGGGGCCTATTCACCCCTCCACTTT. Protein sequence: CASSFEGEGAYSPLHF. The complete variable domain, with remaining parts taken from reference TRBV5-6 and TRBJ1-6, reads DAGVTQSPTHLIKTRGQQVTLRCSPKSGHDTVSWYQQALGQGPQFIFQYYEEEERQRGNFPDRFSGHQFPNYSSELNVNALLLGDSALYLCASSFEGEGAYSPLHFGNGTRLTVT.

This chain connects TRBV19 to TRBJ1-1; 7 nucleotides agree with TRBD1. The CDR3 contains 14 residues. With V trimmed by 3 bases and J by 11 bases, 12 bases remained unmatched. Germline loops: CDR1 LNHDA, CDR2 SQIVND (reference sequence). The CDR3 DNA follows: TGTGCCAGTAGTATGTACAGGGGAAGGGATGAGGCTTTCTTT. Translating gives CASSMYRGRDEAFF.

Turning to this clone: Other DNA variants within this sample encode the same CDR3. The chain carries TRBV18 and TRBJ1-1; 7 nucleotides match TRBD1. This CDR3 has 14 amino acids. Germline V gene data show CDR1 as KGHSH and CDR2 as LQKENI. V lost 3 bases to trimming and J lost 0 bases; unmatched junction nucleotides: 1. The chain's CDR3 is CASSPGTVNTEAFF. The CDR3 coding sequence is TGTGCCAGCTCACCTGGGACAGTGAACACTGAAGCTTTCTTT.

This clone was seen only a few times. The rearrangement joins TRBV19 to TRBJ1-6; TRBD1 matches 8 bases. From germline, CDR1 is LNHDA and CDR2 SQIVND (reference sequence). The V gene end was trimmed by 8 bases and the J gene end by 9 bases; junction bases not matched to a gene: 6. The CDR3 totals 13 residues. The CDR3 coding sequence is TGTGCCAGTGGTGACAGGGGAATTTCACCCCTCCACTTT. Protein sequence: CASGDRGISPLHF.

V usage is TRBV27 and J usage is TRBJ1-2, with D possibly being TRBD1 (6 bases). Trimming stripped 4 bases from V and 5 bases from J, with 11 bases between. The germline V gene encodes CDR1 MNHEY and CDR2 SMNVEV (reference sequence). This CDR3 spans 13 amino acids. Here the CDR3 reads CASSSTGRYGYTF. The CDR3 DNA reads as TGTGCCAGCAGTTCGACAGGCAGGTATGGCTACACCTTC.

This chain connects TRBV6-1 to TRBJ1-4; D call uncertain. Germline-derived CDR1 and CDR2 are MNHNS and SASEGT. CDR3 size: 16 residues. V was shortened by 2 bases and J by 0 bases, with 10 bases between the two germline ends. The CDR3 region is CASSESWLPTNEKLFF. CDR3 nucleotide sequence: TGTGCCAGCAGTGAAAGTTGGCTCCCAACTAATGAAAAACTGTTTTTT.

The genes are TRBV5-1 and TRBJ1-3; D is possibly TRBD1 (5 bases). V was pared by 0 bases and J by 3 bases, with 10 bases between. Germline V gene sequence: CDR1 SGHRS, CDR2 YFSETQ. There are 15 residues in the CDR3. The CDR3 sequence is CASSLGQLDGNTIYF. The CDR3 coding sequence is TGCGCCAGCAGCTTGGGACAGCTGGATGGAAACACCATATATTTT.

V usage is TRBV7-6 and J usage is TRBJ1-1, with D perhaps matching TRBD1 (5 bases). Per the germline V gene, CDR1 is SGHVS and CDR2 is FNYEAQ. The CDR3 length is 13 residues. Trimming cost V 11 bases and J 1 base, with 14 bases left between them. CDR3 sequence: CAVGGTENTEAFF. CDR3 DNA sequence: TGTGCCGTCGGGGGAACAGAGAACACTGAAGCTTTCTTT.

The chain is built from TRBV3-1 (or the pseudogene TRBV3-2) and TRBJ2-3, with D possibly being TRBD2 (7 bases). Trimming stripped 6 bases from V and 4 bases from J, with 20 bases between. The germline gives CDR1 LGHDT, CDR2 YNNKEL (reference sequence). The CDR3 covers 16 residues. CDR3 coding DNA: TGTGCCAGCAGTGGTTTGGGGGGGCATAAACCAGATACGCAGTATTTT. Protein sequence: CASSGLGGHKPDTQYF.

The gene calls are TRBV7-9 and TRBJ1-1; 7 bases align to TRBD1. The germline gives CDR1 SEHNR, CDR2 FQNEAQ (reference sequence). The trim removed 5 bases at V and 11 bases at J, leaving 8 bases unmatched. The CDR3 length is 12 residues. The CDR3 sequence: CASSAQGGVAFF. The CDR3 bases are TGTGCCAGCAGCGCGCAGGGGGGAGTCGCTTTCTTT.

This chain uses TRBV29-1 with TRBJ2-3; 9 bases line up with TRBD2. The trim removed 6 bases at V and 1 base at J, leaving 5 bases unmatched. This CDR3 region has 14 residues. Per the germline V gene, CDR1 is SQVTM and CDR2 is ANQGSEA. CDR3: CSVDSGGGTDTQYF. The CDR3 DNA reads as TGCAGCGTGGATAGCGGGGGTGGCACAGATACGCAGTATTTT.

In regard to this clone: The same CDR3 can be traced to other DNA sequences in this sample. The chain joins TRBV19 to TRBJ2-1; D call uncertain. Per germline, CDR1 LNHDA and CDR2 SQIVND (reference sequence). The CDR3 totals 12 residues. V gave up 8 bases and J gave up 4 bases, with 9 bases separating them. The CDR3 sequence: CASSLQYNEQFF. The CDR3 DNA sequence: TGTGCCAGTTCTCTACAGTACAATGAGCAGTTCTTC.

V gene TRBV9 combines with J gene TRBJ2-3, with 9 bases that match TRBD2. V gave up 4 bases and J gave up 5 bases; unmatched junction bases: 14. CDR3 size: 17 residues. Germline lookup yields CDR1 SGDLS and CDR2 YYNGEE. The CDR3, as DNA: TGTGCCAGCAGCTCGTGGGCTAGCGGGGTGTCTGGAGATACGCAGTATTTT. Its translation: CASSSWASGVSGDTQYF.

V gene TRBV19 combines with J gene TRBJ1-5; D remains ambiguous. Germline CDR1 and CDR2: LNHDA and SQIVND (reference sequence). This CDR3 has 12 residues. V lost 4 bases and J 11 bases, leaving 12 bases between the germline ends. The CDR3 region is CASSTDPSAQHF. As DNA, the CDR3 is TGTGCCAGTAGTACTGATCCGTCGGCCCAGCATTTT.

CDR3 loop: CASSTRDRDWQPQHF. CDR3 nucleotides: TGTGCCAGCAGCACTCGGGACAGGGACTGGCAGCCCCAGCATTTT. V usage is TRBV28 and J usage is TRBJ1-5; TRBD1 aligns across 9 bases. CDR3 length: 15 amino acids. The germline V gene encodes CDR1 MDHEN and CDR2 SYDVKM. The J segment lost 7 bases and the V segment lost 6 bases, leaving 10 bases of the junction unmatched.

The sample holds one count of this clone. The chain joins TRBV19 to TRBJ2-2, with 7 bases that match TRBD1. J was trimmed by 5 bases and V by 6 bases; bases with no gene match: 6. CDR1 is LNHDA, CDR2 SQIVND, per germline (reference sequence). The CDR3 covers 14 residues. The CDR3 here is CASSTDRPTGELFF. CDR3 nucleotide sequence: TGTGCCAGTAGCACGGACAGGCCAACCGGGGAGCTGTTTTTT. The variable domain in full, completed from reference TRBV19 and TRBJ2-2, reads DGGITQSPKYLFRKEGQNVTLSCEQNLNHDAMYWYRQDPGQGLRLIYYSQIVNDFQKGDIAEGYSVSREKKESFPLTVTSAQKNPTAFYLCASSTDRPTGELFFGEGSRLTVL.

This clone was seen a few times. This chain's CDR3 is CASSLVPRDRGPSEQYF. For the CDR3, the DNA is TGTGCCAGCAGCTTAGTCCCCCGGGACAGGGGACCTAGCGAGCAGTACTTC. This chain connects TRBV7-9 to TRBJ2-7; TRBD1 agrees at 10 bases. Trimming cost V 1 base and J 6 bases; bases outside gene matches: 12. The CDR3 runs 17 residues. Germline CDR1 and CDR2: SEHNR and FQNEAQ (reference sequence).

The count of this clone is one. The V call is TRBV4-3, the J call TRBJ1-1; 10 bases are shared with TRBD1. After removal of 3 bases from V and 5 bases from J, the junction contained 12 bases not matched to a gene. There are 17 residues in the CDR3. Germline CDR1 and CDR2: LGHNA and YSLEER. The CDR3 reads CASSHEDRGRGWTEAFF. DNA for the CDR3: TGCGCCAGCAGCCATGAAGACAGGGGGCGAGGATGGACTGAAGCTTTCTTT.

In this sample, this clone turned up once. This rearrangement joins TRBV11-3 to TRBJ2-7, with D maybe TRBD1 (5 bases). The CDR3 contains 15 residues. The ends were cut back, 1 base at V and 1 base at J, with 11 bases in the middle. Looked up from germline, CDR1 is SGHNT and CDR2 is YENEEA. The CDR3 sequence is CASSLARGLSYEQYF. In DNA, the CDR3 is TGTGCCAGCAGCTTAGCAAGGGGTCTTTCCTACGAGCAGTACTTC. Based on the CDR3 plus reference TRBV11-3 and TRBJ2-7, the full variable domain is EAGVVQSPRYKIIEKKQPVAFWCNPISGHNTLYWYLQNLGQGPELLIRYENEEAVDDSQLPKDRFSAERLKGVDSTLKIQPAELGDSAVYLCASSLARGLSYEQYFGPGTRLTVT.